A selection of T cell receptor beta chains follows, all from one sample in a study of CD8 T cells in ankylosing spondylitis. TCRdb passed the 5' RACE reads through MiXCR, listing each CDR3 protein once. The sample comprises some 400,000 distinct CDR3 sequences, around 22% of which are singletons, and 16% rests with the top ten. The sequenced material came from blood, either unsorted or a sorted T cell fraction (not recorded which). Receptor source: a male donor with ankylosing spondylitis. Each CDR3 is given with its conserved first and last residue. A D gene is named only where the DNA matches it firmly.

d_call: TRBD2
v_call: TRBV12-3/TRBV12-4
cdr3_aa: CASSSERESPYEQYF

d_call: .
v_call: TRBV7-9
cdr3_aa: CASSGRETQGDEQFF

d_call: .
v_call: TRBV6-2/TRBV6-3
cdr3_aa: CASSHLHSSYEQYF

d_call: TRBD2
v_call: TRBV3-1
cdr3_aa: CASRPTSAQETQYF

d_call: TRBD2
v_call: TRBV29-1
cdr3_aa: CSVEERAGGQEQYF

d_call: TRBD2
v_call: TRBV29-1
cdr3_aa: CGGREGGETQYF

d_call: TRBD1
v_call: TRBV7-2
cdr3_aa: CASSLRTGRLETQYF

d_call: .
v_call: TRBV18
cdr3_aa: CASSPGQRSTGELFF

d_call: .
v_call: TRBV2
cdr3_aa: CASSETAFGTEAFF

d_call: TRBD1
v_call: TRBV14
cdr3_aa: CASSTPGTGPYGYTF

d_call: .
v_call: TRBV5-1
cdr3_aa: CARSFDTYNEQFF

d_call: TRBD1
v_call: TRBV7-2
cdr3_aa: CASSIRTGSRQPQHF

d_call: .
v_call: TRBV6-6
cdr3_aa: CASSLPGRELFF

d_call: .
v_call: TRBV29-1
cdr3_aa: CSVESRLGNTGELFF

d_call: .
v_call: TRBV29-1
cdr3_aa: CSVAVFRDRAKNIQYF

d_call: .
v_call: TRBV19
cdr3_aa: CASSPDLTGLSNQPQHF

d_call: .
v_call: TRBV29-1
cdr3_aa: CSVEGWERGTEAFF

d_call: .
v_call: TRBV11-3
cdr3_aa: CASSSYRVKNTEAFF

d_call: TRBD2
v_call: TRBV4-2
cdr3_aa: CASSQVGGYTSGYKETQYF

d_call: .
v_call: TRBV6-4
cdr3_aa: CASRNSDRNTEAFF

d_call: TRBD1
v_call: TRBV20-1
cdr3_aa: CSAGTGEGEKLFF